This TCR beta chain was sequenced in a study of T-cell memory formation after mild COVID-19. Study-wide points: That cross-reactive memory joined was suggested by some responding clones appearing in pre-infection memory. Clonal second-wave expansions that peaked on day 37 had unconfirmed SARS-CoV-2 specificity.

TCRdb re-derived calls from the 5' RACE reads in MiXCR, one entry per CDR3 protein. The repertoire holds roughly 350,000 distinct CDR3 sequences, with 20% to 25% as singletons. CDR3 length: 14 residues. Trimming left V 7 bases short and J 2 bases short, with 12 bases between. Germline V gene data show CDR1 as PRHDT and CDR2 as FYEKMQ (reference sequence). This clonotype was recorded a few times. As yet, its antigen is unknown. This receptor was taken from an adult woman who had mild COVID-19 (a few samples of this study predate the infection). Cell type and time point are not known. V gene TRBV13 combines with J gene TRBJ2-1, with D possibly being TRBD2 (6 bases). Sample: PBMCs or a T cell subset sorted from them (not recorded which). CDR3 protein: CASTQEGAYNEQFF. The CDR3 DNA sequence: TGTGCCAGCACCCAGGAGGGAGCCTACAATGAGCAGTTCTTC.